Listed here is a single TCR beta chain. At one boundary the junction diverges from the germline segment, which might be a read error. The CDR3 runs to 12 residues. Germline assignment: CDR1 MGHRA and CDR2 YSYEKL. TCRdb passed the 5' RACE reads through MiXCR, listing each CDR3 protein once. Among around 30,000 distinct CDR3 sequences listed, roughly a quarter were seen once. Memory CD4+ cells were defined as CD4+CD45RO+CD25-. The sample taken for sequencing was memory CD4+ T cells sorted from blood. Described subset: memory CD4+ T cells, CD4+CD45RO+CD25-. V is TRBV4-1 and J is TRBJ2-7, with unresolved D. The clonotype comes from a female donor with breast cancer. CDR3: CVSSQDQTQQYF. CDR3 in DNA: TGCGTCAGCAGCCAAGATCAGACGCAGCAGTACTTC.